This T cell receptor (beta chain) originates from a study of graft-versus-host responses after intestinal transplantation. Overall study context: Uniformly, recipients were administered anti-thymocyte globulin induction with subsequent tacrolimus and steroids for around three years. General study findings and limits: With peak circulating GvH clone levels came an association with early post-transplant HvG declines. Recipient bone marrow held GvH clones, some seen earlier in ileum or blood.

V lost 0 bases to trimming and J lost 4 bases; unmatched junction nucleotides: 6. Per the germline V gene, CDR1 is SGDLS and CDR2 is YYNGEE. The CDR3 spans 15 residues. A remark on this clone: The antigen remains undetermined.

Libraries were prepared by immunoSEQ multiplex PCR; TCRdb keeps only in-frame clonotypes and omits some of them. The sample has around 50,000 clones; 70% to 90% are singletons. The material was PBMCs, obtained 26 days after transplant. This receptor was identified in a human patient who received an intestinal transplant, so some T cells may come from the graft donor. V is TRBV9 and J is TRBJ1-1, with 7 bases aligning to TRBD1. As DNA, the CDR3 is TGTGCCAGCAGCGTAGGACAGGGTCGGGGCACTGAAGCTTTCTTT. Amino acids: CASSVGQGRGTEAFF.